The entry below gives a single T cell receptor (beta chain) sequence along with its context. What it binds is unknown. The CDR3 length is 14 residues. After removal of 7 bases from V and 0 bases from J, the junction contained 4 bases not matched to a gene. Germline CDR1 is MNHEY and CDR2 is SVGEGT. Each TCR cDNA molecule carried a unique molecular identifier. Each CDR3 protein gets one entry after TCRdb re-called the 5' RACE reads with MiXCR. The sample records about 52,000 distinct CDR3 sequences, around 7.7% being singletons. These data are taken from a study of spatial heterogeneity in lung cancer. As for the study in general: Samples came from approximately 65 TRACERx patients with untreated early-stage lung cancer. PBMC samples from follow-up, when available, were sequenced at a median of roughly two years post-resection. Study-wide results and limits: Whereas they appeared in blood less at follow-up, ubiquitous expanded tumor TCRs appeared there more at resection.

The time point was: blood at routine non-recurrence follow-up after resection. Without sorting, whole RNA was sequenced from tumor, nontumor lung or frozen PBMC. The V and J genes are TRBV6-2 or TRBV6-3 and TRBJ2-7; 9 bases align to TRBD1. The receptor's source is a female donor with early-stage non-small cell lung cancer. This specimen was PBMCs, taken at follow-up. This chain's CDR3 is CASKRQGGSYEQYF. As DNA, the CDR3 is TGTGCCAGCAAAAGACAGGGGGGCTCCTACGAGCAGTACTTC.